One sample yielded the 12 T cell receptor beta chains listed below, sequenced in a study of vaccination effects on CD4 cells after COVID-19. Assay: immunoSEQ multiplex PCR; the TCRdb copy retains only in-frame clones and omits some. The table lists 55,000 to 75,000 clones, approximately 79% of them singletons. Antigen-specific CD4+ T cells expanded by the ViraFEST assay with viral peptide pools were then sequenced. At the end of over 8 days of culture, CD4+ T cells were isolated. Among the vaccine recipients, none had a prior SARS-CoV-2 infection, and nucleocapsid antibodies were negative. No cognate antigen is known for these TCRs. Sequencing used CD4+ T cells from PBMCs cultured with HCoV-OC43 spike peptides, obtained before COVID-19 vaccination. Subset of the sample: HCoV-OC43 spike overlapping peptide pool stimulation. Source of these receptors: a human donor who received a COVID-19 vaccine.

The gene calls are TRBV6-4 and TRBJ1-1; D not certain. In germline, CDR1 is MRHNA, CDR2 SNTAGT. This CDR3 spans 13 amino acids. With 0 bases removed from V and 5 bases from J, the gap between germline ends came to 7 bases. The CDR3 bases are TGTGCCAGCAGTGACTCGACCTTGACTGAAGCTTTCTTT. It yields the protein CASSDSTLTEAFF.

The chain is built from TRBV24-1 and TRBJ2-3; D possibly uses TRBD1 or TRBD2 (5 bases each). V was shortened by 7 bases and J by 3 bases, with 16 bases between the two germline ends. From germline, CDR1 is KGHDR and CDR2 SFDVKD. The CDR3 runs 15 residues. As DNA, the CDR3 is TGTGCCACCAGCTCCAGAGGGGTCGGGACAGATACGCAGTATTTT. Its protein is CATSSRGVGTDTQYF.

The chain combines TRBV7-2 with TRBJ1-2; D remains unclear. The germline V gene has CDR1 SGHTA and CDR2 FQGNSA. This CDR3 region has 12 residues. Trimming stripped 0 bases from V and 4 bases from J, with 3 bases between. The CDR3 is CASSLALYGYTF. CDR3 sequence (DNA): TGTGCCAGCAGCTTAGCTCTCTATGGCTACACCTTC.

This clone appeared a single time. The V and J genes are TRBV5-6 and TRBJ2-1; 8 nucleotides match TRBD1. V lost 3 bases and J lost 5; bases outside the gene matches: 4. The CDR3 contains 14 residues. Germline CDR1 SGHDT, CDR2 YYEEEE. The DNA of the CDR3 is TGTGCCAGCAGCTACAGGGGGTCGGACAATGAGCAGTTCTTC. This translates into CASSYRGSDNEQFF.

The rearrangement uses TRBV4-3 and TRBJ2-3; TRBD1 is a possible D gene (6 bases). The CDR3 has 14 residues. V shed 2 bases and J shed 2 bases, with 8 bases lying between them. CDR1 is LGHNA and CDR2 is YSLEER in the germline V gene. The CDR3 DNA sequence: TGCGCCAGCAGCCAACACAGGGTCACAGATACGCAGTATTTT. Protein product: CASSQHRVTDTQYF.

The chain joins TRBV29-1 to TRBJ2-5; D might be TRBD2 (6 bases). V was pared by 7 bases and J by 5 bases, with 17 bases between. The CDR3 runs 13 residues. Germline CDR1 is SQVTM and CDR2 is ANQGSEA. The CDR3 protein is CSAGGFGRETQYF. The CDR3, as DNA: TGCAGCGCCGGCGGATTTGGGAGGGAGACCCAGTACTTC.

This rearrangement joins TRBV24-1 to TRBJ2-7; 7 bases line up with TRBD2. With V trimmed by 3 bases and J by 2 bases, 9 bases remained unmatched. The CDR3 extends over 16 amino acids. The germline V gene encodes CDR1 KGHDR and CDR2 SFDVKD. DNA for the CDR3: TGTGCCACCAGTGATAAGGGGCGGGGGAAACCCTACGAGCAGTACGTC. Translated: CATSDKGRGKPYEQYV.

A few counts support this clone. The rearrangement joins TRBV7-9 to TRBJ2-7; TRBD1 matches 11 bases. There are 17 residues in the CDR3. The V gene end was trimmed by 5 bases and the J gene end by 5 bases; junction bases not matched to a gene: 14. CDR1 is SEHNR and CDR2 is FQNEAQ in the germline V gene (reference sequence). CDR3 nucleotides: TGTGCCAGCAGCCCTCTCTCTGGGGACAGGGGGAGAAACGAGCAGTACGTC. Its protein product is CASSPLSGDRGRNEQYV.

The V and J genes are TRBV9 and TRBJ1-2, with 8 bases fitting TRBD1. Per the germline V gene, CDR1 is SGDLS and CDR2 is YYNGEE. J gave up 8 bases and V 2 bases, and 2 bases lay outside the gene matches. There are 12 residues in the CDR3. The CDR3 loop reads CASSVSGGGYTF. DNA of the CDR3: TGTGCCAGCAGCGTCTCAGGGGGCGGCTACACCTTC.

This clone was seen more than once but under ten times. V is TRBV6-5 and J is TRBJ1-5, with 7 bases fitting TRBD1. The germline gives CDR1 MNHEY, CDR2 SVGAGI. The CDR3 totals 14 residues. The V segment lost 4 bases and the J segment 1 base; nucleotides outside the gene matches: 1. CDR3 DNA: TGTGCCAGCAGTTCAGGGGGGAGCAATCAGCCCCAGCATTTT. Encoded protein: CASSSGGSNQPQHF.

This chain links TRBV6-4 with TRBJ2-7, with a possible D match to TRBD2 (5 bases). The CDR3 sequence is 16 residues long. CDR1 is MRHNA, CDR2 SNTAGT, per germline. The germline V and J ends were trimmed by 2 bases and 4 bases, with 18 bases remaining between them. The CDR3 DNA follows: TGTGCCAGCAGTGACACGGGGAGCGTTCGGGGTTACGAGCAGTACGTC. Its translation is CASSDTGSVRGYEQYV.

This sequence joins TRBV7-2 and TRBJ1-1, with 7 bases matching TRBD1. The CDR3 sequence is 16 residues long. Germline V gene data show CDR1 as SGHTA and CDR2 as FQGNSA. Trimming removed 0 bases from V and 0 bases from J; junction bases left unmatched: 4. CDR3 loop: CASSLALGTVNTEAFF. DNA of the CDR3: TGTGCCAGCAGCTTAGCGCTCGGGACAGTGAACACTGAAGCTTTCTTT.